This T cell receptor beta chain was found in a study of control samples from healthy donors and cancer patients. V was cut by 3 bases and J by 1 base, with 14 bases left in between. This CDR3 contains 16 residues. The germline CDR1 and CDR2 sequences are MDHEN and SYDVKM. The assay was immunoSEQ multiplex PCR, and TCRdb's table has in-frame clones only and misses some. The sample yields roughly 140,000 clones, around 90% seen once. This sequence originates from a young man in good health. Sequenced material: blood. The chain employs TRBV28 and TRBJ2-3; D may be TRBD1 (7 bases). The CDR3 region has the DNA TGTGCCAGCAGTTTCTCGTCAGGGGGGCGCACAGATACGCAGTATTTT. Its translation is CASSFSSGGRTDTQYF.